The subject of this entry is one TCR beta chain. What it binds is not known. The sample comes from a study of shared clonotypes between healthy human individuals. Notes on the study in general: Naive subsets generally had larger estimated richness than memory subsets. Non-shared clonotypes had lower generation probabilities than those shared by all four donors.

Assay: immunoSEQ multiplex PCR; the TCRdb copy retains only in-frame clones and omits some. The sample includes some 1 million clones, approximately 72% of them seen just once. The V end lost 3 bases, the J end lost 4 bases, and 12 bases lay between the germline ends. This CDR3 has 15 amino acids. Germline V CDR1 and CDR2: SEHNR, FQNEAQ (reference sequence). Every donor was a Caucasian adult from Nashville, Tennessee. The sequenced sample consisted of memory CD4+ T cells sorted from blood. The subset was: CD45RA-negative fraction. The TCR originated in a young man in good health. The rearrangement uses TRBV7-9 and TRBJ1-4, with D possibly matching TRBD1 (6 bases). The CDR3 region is CASSFLTGLNEKLFF. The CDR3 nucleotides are TGTGCCAGCAGCTTTTTGACAGGCCTTAATGAAAAACTGTTTTTT.